The entry below gives a single T cell receptor beta chain sequence along with its context. Its antigen is unidentified. This sample was included in a study of vaccination effects on CD4 cells after COVID-19. Study summary: Two-dose BNT162b2 or mRNA-1273 vaccination was given to participants. Points from the study as a whole: Early timepoints after infection were absent, and convalescent patients were few in the study.

Ahead of sequencing, the ViraFEST assay grew antigen-specific CD4+ T cells using viral peptide pools. Following a 10-day culture, CD4+ T cells were purified. Vaccinated participants had no history of SARS-CoV-2 infection and tested negative for nucleocapsid antibodies. A half-medium replacement with IL-2 medium was carried out on days 3 and 7. Clones were read by immunoSEQ multiplex PCR, and TCRdb kept only the in-frame ones, dropping some. The sample includes around 68,000 clones, about four fifths of them seen just once. Germline CDR1 and CDR2: GTSNPN and SVGIG (reference sequence). The V and J ends lost 0 bases and 5 bases respectively, with 10 bases between them. The CDR3 spans 14 residues.

The source of this sequence is a human donor who received a COVID-19 vaccine. Sequencing was performed on CD4+ T cells from PBMCs cultured with SARS-CoV-2 spike peptides, taken before COVID-19 vaccination. This rearrangement joins TRBV30 to TRBJ1-4; a possible D gene is TRBD1 (6 bases). The CDR3 sequence: CAWSVIRGNEKLFF. The CDR3 DNA sequence: TGTGCCTGGAGTGTAATCAGGGGAAATGAAAAACTGTTTTTT.